A single sample gave rise to the 12 T cell receptor beta chains below, sequenced in a study of post-analysis software for immune sequencing data. Unique molecular identifiers had been added to the TCR beta cDNA libraries. From the PCR reads, TCRdb called clonotypes with MiXCR, one entry per CDR3 protein. The sample contains about 160,000 distinct CDR3 sequences, roughly 40% of which appear only once. The sequencing here drew on blood, taken after autologous hematopoietic stem cell transplantation. The origin of the receptors is a girl aged 5-17 years with multiple sclerosis.

This clonotype came up a few times. The V call is TRBV15, the J call TRBJ2-4; TRBD2 agrees at 8 bases. The J call may be incorrect, as the DNA end agrees better with TRBJ2-7. Germline lookup yields CDR1 LNHNV and CDR2 YYDKDF (reference sequence). The CDR3 is 15 residues long. CDR3 protein: CATSTNPGTSHEQYF. In nucleotides, the CDR3 is TGTGCCACCAGCACTAACCCAGGGACTAGTCACGAGCAGTACTTC.

The CDR3 here is CSARVLYRGPYTDTQYF. The CDR3 nucleotides are TGCAGTGCTAGAGTTTTGTATAGGGGCCCATACACAGATACGCAGTATTTT. The genes are TRBV20-1 and TRBJ2-3; possibly TRBD1 for D (5 bases). Germline-derived CDR1 and CDR2 are DFQATT and SNEGSKA (reference sequence). Trimming took off 1 base at V and 2 bases at J, with 19 bases between the two ends. The CDR3 has 17 amino acids.

This clonotype turned up a few times. V usage is TRBV5-1 and J usage is TRBJ2-3, with 15 positions matching TRBD2. With V trimmed by 4 bases and J by 0 bases, 9 bases remained unmatched. Per germline, CDR1 SGHRS and CDR2 YFSETQ. This CDR3 contains 19 residues. The CDR3 region has the DNA TGCGCCAGCAGCAAATGGCCGGGACTAGCGGGAGGAAGCACAGATACGCAGTATTTT. As protein: CASSKWPGLAGGSTDTQYF.

The chain links TRBV7-9 to TRBJ2-5; tentatively, D is TRBD1 (5 bases). Trimming removed 2 bases from V and 3 bases from J, with 13 bases in between. The CDR3 sequence is 15 residues long. Per germline, CDR1 SEHNR and CDR2 FQNEAQ (reference sequence). The CDR3, as DNA: TGTGCCAGCAGCTTATGTATCGGCAGGGAAGAGACCCAGTACTTC. Protein product: CASSLCIGREETQYF.

V and J are TRBV6-2 or TRBV6-3 and TRBJ2-7; D is possibly TRBD1 (6 bases). Germline V gives CDR1 MNHEY, CDR2 SVGEGT. V was shortened by 4 bases and J by 7 bases, with 11 bases between the two germline ends. The CDR3 sequence is 12 residues long. The CDR3 here is CASSSTGKEQYF. The CDR3 DNA reads TGTGCCAGCAGTTCTACAGGGAAGGAGCAGTACTTC.

The CDR3 DNA reads TGTGCCCCCCACCGGGACGCCTCCTACGAGCAGTACTTC. It is translated as CAPHRDASYEQYF. The rearrangement uses TRBV10-3 and TRBJ2-7; D may match TRBD1 or TRBD2 (5 bases each). The CDR3 is 13 amino acids. Trimming removed 11 bases from V and 0 bases from J, with 14 bases in between. The germline gives CDR1 ENHRY, CDR2 SYGVKD.

V is TRBV7-3 and J is TRBJ2-7, with D possibly being TRBD2 (5 bases). Germline values: CDR1 SGHTA, CDR2 FQGTGA. Trimming removed 0 bases at V and 4 bases at J, with 10 bases between. The CDR3 spans 14 residues. CDR3 coding DNA: TGTGCCAGCAGCTTAACTAGCGATTTTTACGAGCAGTACTTC. Protein product: CASSLTSDFYEQYF.

The chain is built from TRBV6-2 or TRBV6-3 and TRBJ1-1; D remains unclear. The germline V gene encodes CDR1 MNHEY and CDR2 SVGEGT. The germline V and J ends were trimmed by 6 bases and 0 bases, with 17 bases remaining between them. The CDR3 covers 16 residues. DNA for the CDR3: TGTGCCAGCAGCGACATTGATCTAATAATGAACACTGAAGCTTTCTTT. Translation: CASSDIDLIMNTEAFF.

The CDR3 nucleotides are TGTGCCAGCAGCTTTCAGTCCCTCTCCTACGAGCAGTACTTC. Translation gives CASSFQSLSYEQYF. The gene calls are TRBV7-9 and TRBJ2-7; D uncertain. Looked up from germline, CDR1 is SEHNR and CDR2 is FQNEAQ (reference sequence). V shed 3 bases and J shed 0 bases, with 9 bases lying between them. The CDR3 is made up of 14 amino acids.

Only a few counts were recorded for this clonotype. V usage is TRBV7-9 and J usage is TRBJ1-4; D is possibly TRBD1 (5 bases). CDR3 size: 16 residues. Germline V CDR1 and CDR2: SEHNR, FQNEAQ (reference sequence). V gave up 5 bases and J gave up 6 bases, with 19 bases separating them. CDR3 residues: CASSGTDWDWHEKLFF. CDR3 coding DNA: TGTGCCAGCAGCGGCACCGATTGGGACTGGCATGAAAAACTGTTTTTT.

In its sample, this clonotype was seen a few times. The rearrangement joins TRBV5-5 to TRBJ2-7, with a tentative D call TRBD1 (6 bases). Between the trimmed V and J ends, which lost 0 bases and 5 bases, there was a span of 21 bases. Germline V CDR1 and CDR2: SGHKS, YYEKEE (reference sequence). The CDR3 is 17 residues long. This CDR3 reads CASSLGVFRGIVNEQYF. CDR3 DNA: TGTGCCAGCAGCTTGGGTGTCTTTAGGGGGATCGTTAACGAGCAGTACTTC.

The V and J genes are TRBV7-2 and TRBJ2-5; D might be TRBD1 or TRBD2, each matching 5 bases. V was pared by 3 bases and J by 5 bases, with 16 bases between. CDR1 is SGHTA, CDR2 FQGNSA, per germline. The CDR3 sequence is 15 residues long. This chain's CDR3 is CASSLRALSGETQYF. In DNA, the CDR3 is TGTGCCAGCAGCTTGAGGGCCCTCTCAGGGGAGACCCAGTACTTC.